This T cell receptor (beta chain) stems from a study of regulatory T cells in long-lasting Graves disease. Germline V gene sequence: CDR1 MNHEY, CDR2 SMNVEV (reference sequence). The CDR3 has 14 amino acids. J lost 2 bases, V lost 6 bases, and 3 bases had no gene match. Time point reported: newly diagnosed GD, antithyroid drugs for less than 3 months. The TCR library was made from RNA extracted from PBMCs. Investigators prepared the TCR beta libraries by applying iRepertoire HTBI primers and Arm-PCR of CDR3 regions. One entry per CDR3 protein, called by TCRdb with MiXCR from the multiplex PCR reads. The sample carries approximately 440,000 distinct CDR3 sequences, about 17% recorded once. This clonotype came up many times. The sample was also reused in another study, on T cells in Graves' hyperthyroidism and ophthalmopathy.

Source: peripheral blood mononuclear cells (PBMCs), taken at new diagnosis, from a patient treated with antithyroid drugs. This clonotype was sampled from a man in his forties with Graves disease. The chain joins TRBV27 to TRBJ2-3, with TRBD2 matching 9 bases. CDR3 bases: TGTGCCAGCAGGGCTAGCGGGAACACAGATACGCAGTATTTT. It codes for CASRASGNTDTQYF.